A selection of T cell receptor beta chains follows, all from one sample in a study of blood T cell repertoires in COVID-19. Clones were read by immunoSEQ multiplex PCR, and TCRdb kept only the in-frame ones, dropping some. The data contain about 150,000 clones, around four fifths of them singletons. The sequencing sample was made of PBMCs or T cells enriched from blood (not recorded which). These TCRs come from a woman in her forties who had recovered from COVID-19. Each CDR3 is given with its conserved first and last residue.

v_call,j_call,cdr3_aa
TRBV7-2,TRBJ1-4,CASRITGGPNEKLFF
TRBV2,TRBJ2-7,CASSPTGTKARYEQYF
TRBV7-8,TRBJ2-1,CASSLLGNLYNEQFF
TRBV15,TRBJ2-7,CATRGSRSYEQYF
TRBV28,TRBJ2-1,CATSVREGRAEQFF
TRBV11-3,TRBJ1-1,CASSLGQAGTEAFF
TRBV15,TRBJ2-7,CATSRPGQGSYEQYF
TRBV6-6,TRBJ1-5,CASSMDRGRQPQHF
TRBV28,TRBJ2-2,CASSLNRNTGELFF
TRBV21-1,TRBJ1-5,CASSKGGGPSGDQPQHF
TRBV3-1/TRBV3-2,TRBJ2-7,CASSLGTGPHEQYF
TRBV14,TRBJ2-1,CASSLTRGGAYNEQFF
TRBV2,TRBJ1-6,CASSGGQGNSPLHF
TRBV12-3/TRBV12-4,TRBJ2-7,CASTATGGGEQYF
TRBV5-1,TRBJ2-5,CASSRGGDETQYF
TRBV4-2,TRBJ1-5,CASSPQGGQPQHF
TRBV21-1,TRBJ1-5,CASSKGKTINQPQHF
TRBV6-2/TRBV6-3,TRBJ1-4,CASSTSDRARILNEKLFF
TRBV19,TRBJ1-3,CASSSGTQVSGNTIYF
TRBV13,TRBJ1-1,CASSEGQGPKHLEAFF
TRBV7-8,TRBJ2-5,CASGTGTDLWTQYF
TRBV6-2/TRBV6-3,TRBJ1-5,CASSQGSSQHF
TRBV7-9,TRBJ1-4,CASSLRQGSEKLFF
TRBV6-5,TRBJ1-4,CASSYGRANEKLFF
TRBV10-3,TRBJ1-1,CAISLGGLDTEAFF
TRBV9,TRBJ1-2,CASGAAGNYGYTF
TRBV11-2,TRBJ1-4,CASSLGQNNEKLFF
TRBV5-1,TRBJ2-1,CASSLMGQGYNEQFF
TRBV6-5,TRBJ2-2,CASRRVGTGELFF
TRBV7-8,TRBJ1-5,CASSLQGDSNQPQHF
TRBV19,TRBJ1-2,CASSIDSETYTF
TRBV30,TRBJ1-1,CAWSGTGGTAFF
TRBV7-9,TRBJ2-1,CASSSPNGGYNEQFF
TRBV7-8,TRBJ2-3,CASSSRPGLEATDTQYF
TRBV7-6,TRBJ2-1,CASSHSGGPYNEQFF
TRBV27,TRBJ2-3,CASSSPGEPVGTQYF
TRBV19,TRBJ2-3,CASSMGGGRTDTQYF
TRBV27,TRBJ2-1,CASRAAGAGNEQFF
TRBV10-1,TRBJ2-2,CASQRGRSEELFF
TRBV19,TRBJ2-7,CASSIEGGLSYEQYF
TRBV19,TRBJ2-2,CASSLRGGGSTGELFF